The next 26 T cell receptor beta chains were all read from a single sample in a study of cytomegalovirus exposure and HLA in healthy donors. Some clones are missing from TCRdb's copy, which holds only in-frame ones; the method was immunoSEQ multiplex PCR. In the table there are about 130,000 clones, roughly nine tenths of which are singletons. Sequenced: PBMCs. The receptors stem from a woman under 30 in good health and CMV-seropositive.

This clone was seen a single time. V and J are TRBV7-6 and TRBJ1-1; 8 bases align to TRBD1. CDR1 is SGHVS, CDR2 FNYEAQ, per germline. The CDR3 runs to 15 residues. The ends lost 6 bases at V and 1 base at J; junction bases unmatched: 7. CDR3 coding DNA: TGTGCCAGCAGTTTTACAGGGGGAGGGAACACTGAAGCTTTCTTT. Translated: CASSFTGGGNTEAFF. Combining the CDR3 with reference TRBV7-6 and TRBJ1-1 gives the whole variable domain GAGVSQSPRYKVTKRGQDVALRCDPISGHVSLYWYRQALGQGPEFLTYFNYEAQQDKSGLPNDRFSAERPEGSISTLTIQRTEQRDSAMYRCASSFTGGGNTEAFFGQGTRLTVV.

CDR3 region: CASSSTSGTQETQYF. CDR3 in DNA: TGTGCCAGCAGTTCCACTTCCGGGACTCAAGAGACCCAGTACTTC. V usage is TRBV27 and J usage is TRBJ2-5; weak D call: TRBD2 (6 bases). Trimming stripped 4 bases from V and 2 bases from J, with 14 bases between. Germline values: CDR1 MNHEY, CDR2 SMNVEV (reference sequence). The CDR3 runs 15 residues.

The J gene is TRBJ2-1, the V gene TRBV7-9; 14 positions agree with TRBD2. This CDR3 has 15 residues. Trimming took 5 bases from V and 9 from J; bases not matched to a gene: 6. Germline loops: CDR1 SEHNR, CDR2 FQNEAQ (reference sequence). The DNA of the CDR3 is TGTGCCAGCAGCCAGAGGACTAGCGGGGGGAGTGAGCAGTTCTTC. Its translation is CASSQRTSGGSEQFF.

This clone was counted only a few times. The same CDR3 also results from other DNA sequences found in this sample. The chain links TRBV7-6 to TRBJ2-7; D call uncertain. Germline CDR1 reads SGHVS; CDR2 reads FNYEAQ. Trimming left V 0 bases short and J 0 bases short, with 9 bases between. This CDR3 is 15 amino acids long. The CDR3 loop reads CASSLAHGGSYEQYF. In nucleotides, the CDR3 is TGTGCCAGCAGCTTAGCGCATGGCGGCTCCTACGAGCAGTACTTC.

In DNA, the CDR3 is TGTGCCAGCAGCTTGGGACAGGGATATAATGAAAAACTGTTTTTT. Amino acids: CASSLGQGYNEKLFF. The chain is built from TRBV5-4 and TRBJ1-4; 7 positions match TRBD1. The CDR3 is 15 residues long. The germline V gene has CDR1 SGHNT and CDR2 YYREEE (reference sequence). The trim removed 0 bases at V and 4 bases at J, leaving 3 bases unmatched.

The V gene is TRBV7-9, the J gene TRBJ1-1; D is possibly TRBD1 (6 bases). The CDR3 extends over 16 amino acids. Germline CDR1 and CDR2: SEHNR and FQNEAQ (reference sequence). V was clipped by 6 bases and J by 1 base, with 18 bases between them. CDR3: CASSPPMARGNTEAFF. CDR3 coding DNA: TGTGCCAGCAGTCCCCCCATGGCCAGGGGGAACACTGAAGCTTTCTTT.

This clone was detected once. The V call is TRBV18, the J call TRBJ1-2; 12 positions match TRBD1. Per the germline V gene, CDR1 is KGHSH and CDR2 is LQKENI. The CDR3 is 15 residues long. V dropped 6 bases and J dropped 5; count of bases not matched to a gene: 7. Written as DNA, the CDR3 is TGTGCCAGCTCCCCGGGACAGGGGGCTCGGTATGGCTACACCTTC. This sequence encodes CASSPGQGARYGYTF.

J is TRBJ2-5 and V is TRBV6-6; 8 nucleotides align to TRBD2. Germline assignment: CDR1 MNHNY and CDR2 SVGAGI (reference sequence). The CDR3 runs to 16 residues. V dropped 6 bases and J dropped 5; count of bases not matched to a gene: 14. CDR3 protein: CASRPLPGLEPETQYF. CDR3 coding DNA: TGTGCCAGCAGACCCCTTCCGGGACTAGAACCGGAGACCCAGTACTTC.

This clone was recorded a few times. The chain joins TRBV10-1 to TRBJ2-7, with D unclear. The CDR3 consists of 12 residues. V shed 3 bases and J shed 5 bases, with 8 bases lying between them. Germline-derived CDR1 and CDR2 are WNHNN and SYGVQD (reference sequence). The CDR3 reads CASSDRSHEQYF. In DNA form, the CDR3 reads TGCGCCAGCAGTGATAGAAGCCACGAGCAGTACTTC.

The genes are TRBV18 and TRBJ2-1; weak D call: TRBD2 (6 bases). From germline, CDR1 is KGHSH and CDR2 LQKENI. Trimming stripped 6 bases from V and 8 bases from J, with 17 bases between. The CDR3 is 14 residues long. Here the CDR3 reads CASSPVTPGDEQFF. Here the CDR3 DNA reads TGTGCCAGCTCGCCCGTCACCCCGGGGGATGAGCAGTTCTTC.

V gene TRBV27 combines with J gene TRBJ2-3, with TRBD2 matching 9 bases. Trimming at V came to 5 bases and at J to 4 bases, leaving 10 bases not matched to a gene. This CDR3 has 16 amino acids. Per the germline V gene, CDR1 is MNHEY and CDR2 is SMNVEV (reference sequence). CDR3 DNA: TGTGCCAGCAGTCTTCGCCTAGCGGGGAAGCCAGATACGCAGTATTTT. Protein sequence: CASSLRLAGKPDTQYF.

The CDR3 reads CAWSGGTGGTNEKLFF. The CDR3 DNA sequence: TGTGCCTGGAGTGGGGGGACAGGGGGAACTAATGAAAAACTGTTTTTT. V is TRBV30 and J is TRBJ1-4; 11 nucleotides align to TRBD1. CDR3 size: 16 residues. Per germline, CDR1 GTSNPN and CDR2 SVGIG (reference sequence). The J segment lost 1 base and the V segment lost 1 base, leaving 2 bases of the junction unmatched.

This clone was seen only a few times. This chain links TRBV27 with TRBJ1-2, with 7 bases aligning to TRBD1. From germline, CDR1 is MNHEY and CDR2 SMNVEV (reference sequence). The CDR3 extends over 14 amino acids. J was trimmed by 8 bases and V by 7 bases; bases with no gene match: 13. The CDR3 is CASTTPGGGIGYTF. The CDR3 region has the DNA TGTGCCAGCACCACTCCGGGAGGGGGCATCGGCTACACCTTC.

J is TRBJ1-1 and V is TRBV19; 7 positions match TRBD1. There are 12 residues in the CDR3. With 10 bases clipped from V and 3 bases from J, the junction kept 5 bases outside the gene matches. Looked up from germline, CDR1 is LNHDA and CDR2 is SQIVND (reference sequence). Written as DNA, the CDR3 is TGTGCCATTAGCAGGGGGGACACTGAAGCTTTCTTT. Protein: CAISRGDTEAFF.

The chain uses TRBV2 and TRBJ1-2; D is perhaps TRBD1 (5 bases). The CDR3 has 16 amino acids. V lost 6 bases, J lost 1 base, and 18 bases lay in between. CDR1 is SNHLY, CDR2 FYNNEI, per germline. The CDR3 loop reads CASSPDSPKGNYGYTF. The CDR3 bases are TGTGCCAGCAGCCCCGACAGTCCCAAGGGTAACTATGGCTACACCTTC.

The J gene is TRBJ1-1, the V gene TRBV7-8, with D possibly TRBD1 on 5 matching bases. V was cut by 3 bases and J by 1 base, with 9 bases left in between. Germline CDR1 reads SGHVS; CDR2 reads FQNEAQ. The CDR3 covers 14 residues. The CDR3 region has the DNA TGTGCCAGCAGCTTTGGGGGGAGGAACACTGAAGCTTTCTTT. This translates into CASSFGGRNTEAFF.

V usage is TRBV4-1 and J usage is TRBJ2-1; TRBD2 agrees at 11 bases. The V gene end was trimmed by 3 bases and the J gene end by 9 bases; junction bases not matched to a gene: 7. CDR3 size: 15 residues. CDR1 MGHRA and CDR2 YSYEKL come from the germline V gene. The CDR3 loop reads CASSHLAGGPIEQFF. The DNA of the CDR3 is TGCGCCAGCAGCCACTTAGCGGGGGGGCCCATTGAGCAGTTCTTC.

The V gene is TRBV5-6, the J gene TRBJ1-2; D gene uncertain. The germline V and J ends were trimmed by 0 bases and 8 bases, with 11 bases remaining between them. This CDR3 region has 13 residues. Germline V gives CDR1 SGHDT, CDR2 YYEEEE. CDR3 sequence (DNA): TGTGCCAGCAGCTTGGCCAATGAGGAGGGCTACACCTTC. Protein sequence: CASSLANEEGYTF.

This clone was seen at least ten times. This rearrangement joins TRBV6-6 to TRBJ2-5, with 7 bases that match TRBD2. This CDR3 has 14 amino acids. Germline CDR1 and CDR2: MNHNY and SVGAGI (reference sequence). J gave up 5 bases and V 7 bases, and 10 bases lay outside the gene matches. The CDR3 nucleotides are TGTGCCAGCACATACCATAGGGGAGGGGAGACCCAGTACTTC. The encoded protein is CASTYHRGGETQYF.

The chain links TRBV5-4 to TRBJ2-3; 7 positions agree with TRBD2. This CDR3 region has 16 residues. The V segment lost 5 bases and the J segment 0 bases; nucleotides outside the gene matches: 9. CDR1 SGHNT and CDR2 YYREEE come from the germline V gene (reference sequence). In DNA, the CDR3 is TGTGCCAGCAGTCACCTGAAGCGGGGTAGCACAGATACGCAGTATTTT. This translates into CASSHLKRGSTDTQYF. Drawing the rest from reference TRBV5-4 and TRBJ2-3, the complete variable domain is ETGVTQSPTHLIKTRGQQVTLRCSSQSGHNTVSWYQQALGQGPQFIFQYYREEENGRGNFPPRFSGLQFPNYSSELNVNALELDDSALYLCASSHLKRGSTDTQYFGPGTRLTVL.

V usage is TRBV7-9 and J usage is TRBJ1-2; no definite D call. The CDR3 has 14 residues. The germline CDR1 and CDR2 sequences are SEHNR and FQNEAQ (reference sequence). Between the trimmed V and J ends, which lost 4 bases and 1 base, there was a span of 10 bases. CDR3 sequence (DNA): TGTGCCAGCAGCTGGCAGGAAATTAACTATGGCTACACCTTC. This translates into CASSWQEINYGYTF.

This chain connects TRBV4-2 to TRBJ2-7; TRBD1 agrees at 8 bases. The V segment lost 3 bases and the J segment 1 base; nucleotides outside the gene matches: 11. Germline V gives CDR1 LGHNA, CDR2 YNFKEQ. This CDR3 has 17 amino acids. The CDR3 here is CASSQGSATGVSYEQYF. The DNA for the CDR3 is TGTGCCAGCAGCCAGGGGTCCGCGACAGGGGTATCCTACGAGCAGTACTTC.

This clone appeared a single time. V usage is TRBV9 and J usage is TRBJ2-3; 8 bases agree with TRBD2. The CDR3 is made up of 17 amino acids. Unmatched junction bases numbered 12, after V lost 4 bases and J lost 2 bases. Germline V lookup: CDR1 SGDLS, CDR2 YYNGEE. The DNA for the CDR3 is TGTGCCAGCAGCCCCCCCCCGGGGGGGGGCCCCACAGATACGCAGTATTTT. Amino acids: CASSPPPGGGPTDTQYF. The full variable domain, in which reference TRBV9 and TRBJ2-3 provide the parts outside the CDR3, is DSGVTQTPKHLITATGQRVTLRCSPRSGDLSVYWYQQSLDQGLQFLIQYYNGEERAKGNILERFSAQQFPDLHSELNLSSLELGDSALYFCASSPPPGGGPTDTQYFGPGTRLTVL.

The rearrangement uses TRBV19 and TRBJ1-5, with TRBD1 matching 7 bases. The germline gives CDR1 LNHDA, CDR2 SQIVND (reference sequence). J lost 4 bases, V lost 9 bases, and 9 bases had no gene match. The CDR3 extends over 14 amino acids. The CDR3 loop is CASGTALRNQPQHF. As DNA, the CDR3 is TGTGCCAGCGGGACAGCCCTTAGGAATCAGCCCCAGCATTTT. The full variable domain, its missing parts supplied by reference TRBV19 and TRBJ1-5, is DGGITQSPKYLFRKEGQNVTLSCEQNLNHDAMYWYRQDPGQGLRLIYYSQIVNDFQKGDIAEGYSVSREKKESFPLTVTSAQKNPTAFYLCASGTALRNQPQHFGDGTRLSIL.

The V and J genes are TRBV28 and TRBJ2-7; 7 nucleotides agree with TRBD1. CDR1 is MDHEN and CDR2 is SYDVKM in the germline V gene. The ends lost 5 bases at V and 2 bases at J; junction bases unmatched: 3. The CDR3 runs to 13 residues. The CDR3 spells CASSATGTYEQYF. The CDR3 DNA sequence: TGTGCCAGCAGTGCGACAGGGACCTACGAGCAGTACTTC.

The chain has TRBV7-9 and TRBJ2-1, with a weak D call TRBD2 (6 bases). Germline V gene lookup returns CDR1 SEHNR and CDR2 FQNEAQ (reference sequence). V lost 5 bases and J lost 8, with 16 bases in between. The CDR3 is 14 residues long. The CDR3 DNA is TGTGCCAGCAGCATTCCCCTGTCGGGGGATGAGCAGTTCTTC. Translating gives CASSIPLSGDEQFF. Full variable domain (outside the CDR3, taken from reference TRBV7-9 and TRBJ2-1): DTGVSQNPRHKITKRGQNVTFRCDPISEHNRLYWYRQTLGQGPEFLTYFQNEAQLEKSRLLSDRFSAERPKGSFSTLEIQRTEQGDSAMYLCASSIPLSGDEQFFGPGTRLTVL.